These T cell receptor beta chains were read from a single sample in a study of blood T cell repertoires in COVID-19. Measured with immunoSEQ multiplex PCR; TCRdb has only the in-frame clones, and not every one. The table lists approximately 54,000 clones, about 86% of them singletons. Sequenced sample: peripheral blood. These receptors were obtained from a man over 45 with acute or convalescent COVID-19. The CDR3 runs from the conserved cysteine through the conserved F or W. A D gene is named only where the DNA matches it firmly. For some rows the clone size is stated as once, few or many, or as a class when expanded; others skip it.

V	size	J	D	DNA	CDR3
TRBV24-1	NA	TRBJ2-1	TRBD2	TGTGCCACCAGTGATAGCGGGAGGGCCGTAGCTGAGCAGTTCTTC	CATSDSGRAVAEQFF
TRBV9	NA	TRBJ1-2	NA	TGTGCCAGCAGCGTAGCTCAAGGGGTTAGCTATGGCTACACCTTC	CASSVAQGVSYGYTF
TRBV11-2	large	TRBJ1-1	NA	TGTGCCAGCAGCTTAAACCGAGGGATAACTTTCTTT	CASSLNRGITFF
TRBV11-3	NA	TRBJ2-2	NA	TGTGCCAGCAGCTTAGACAGGGCGGTTTCCGGGGAGCTGTTTTTT	CASSLDRAVSGELFF
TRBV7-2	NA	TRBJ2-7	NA	TGTGCCAGCAGCTTAGTGGCGGGTCCCACCTACGAGCAGTACTTC	CASSLVAGPTYEQYF
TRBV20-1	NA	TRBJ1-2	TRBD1	TGCAGTGCTAGTTTTGGACAGGCCATTGCAGACACCTTC	CSASFGQAIADTF
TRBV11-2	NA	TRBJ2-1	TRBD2	TGTGCCAGCAGCTCTGTCCCTAGCGGAGAGGAGTTCTTC	CASSSVPSGEEFF
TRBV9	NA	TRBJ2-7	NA	TGTGCCAGCAGCCCAACCCAGGTGAGGGGGGAGCAGTACTTC	CASSPTQVRGEQYF
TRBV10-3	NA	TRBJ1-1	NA	TGTGCCATCAGTGAGCGGAGGCCCGGGTCAGATGAAGCTTTCTTT	CAISERRPGSDEAFF
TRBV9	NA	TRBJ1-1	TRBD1	TGTGCCAGCAGCCCCTGGACAGGGACGAAGAACACTGAAGCTTTCTTT	CASSPWTGTKNTEAFF
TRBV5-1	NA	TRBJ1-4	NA	TGCGCCAGCAGCTTCACACCGACAGACACTAATGAAAAACTGTTTTTT	CASSFTPTDTNEKLFF
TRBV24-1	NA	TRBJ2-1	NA	TGTGCCACCAATTCGACCGGGACTTCAGTCGATGAGCAGTTCTTC	CATNSTGTSVDEQFF
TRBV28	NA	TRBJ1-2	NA	TGTGCCAGCAGACGACAGATTAACTATGGCTACACCTTC	CASRRQINYGYTF
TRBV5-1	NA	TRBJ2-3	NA	TGCGCCAGCAGCTCTGGGGGGGTAACAGGGAGGCCCGTCGATACGCAGTATTTT	CASSSGGVTGRPVDTQYF
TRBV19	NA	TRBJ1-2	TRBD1	TGTGCCAGTAGGCGGGACAGTTCTAACTATGGCTACACCTTC	CASRRDSSNYGYTF
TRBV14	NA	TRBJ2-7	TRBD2	TGTGCCAGCAGCCAGTGGGCCCGGGAGGCCGACGAGCAGTACTTC	CASSQWAREADEQYF
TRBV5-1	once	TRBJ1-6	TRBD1	TGCGCCAGCAGGCCAGGGGACAGGGGCCACTATAATTCACCCCTCCACTTT	CASRPGDRGHYNSPLHF
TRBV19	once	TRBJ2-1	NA	TGTGCCAGTACTCAGGCGCACTCCTACAATGAGCAGTTCTTC	CASTQAHSYNEQFF
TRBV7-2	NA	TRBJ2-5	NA	TGTGCCAGCAGCTTAGGCGCGCGTACAGAGACCCAGTACTTC	CASSLGARTETQYF
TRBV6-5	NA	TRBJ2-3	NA	TGTGCCAGCAGTTATGGCGGGTACACAGATACGCAGTATTTT	CASSYGGYTDTQYF
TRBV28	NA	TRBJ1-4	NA	TGTGCCAGCAGTTTAAATACAGGGAGTGAAAAACTGTTTTTT	CASSLNTGSEKLFF
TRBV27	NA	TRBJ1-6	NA	TGTGCCAGCAAACAGCCCCCGTCAAGGTCCTATAATTCACCCCTCCACTTT	CASKQPPSRSYNSPLHF
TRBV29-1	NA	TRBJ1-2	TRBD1	TGCAGCGTTGAGACAGGGCGACAGGGGACCGGAGGCTACACCTTC	CSVETGRQGTGGYTF
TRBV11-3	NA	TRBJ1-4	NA	TGTGCCAGCAGCCAACTTGTTCGGGGGAAACTGTTTTTT	CASSQLVRGKLFF
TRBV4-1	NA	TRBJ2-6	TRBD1	TGCGCCAGCAGCAGAGACAGGACAGGGAGGTCTGGGGCCAACGTCCTGACTTTC	CASSRDRTGRSGANVLTF
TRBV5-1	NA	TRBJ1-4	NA	TGCGCCAGCAGCTCAGGGGAGCTTAATGAAAAACTGTTTTTT	CASSSGELNEKLFF
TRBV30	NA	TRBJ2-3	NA	TGTGCCTGGAGTCGTTCCGGGACTGCAAGCACAGATACGCAGTATTTT	CAWSRSGTASTDTQYF
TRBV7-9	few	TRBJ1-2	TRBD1	TGTGCCAGCACTCCGACAGGGCAGTCATATGGCTACACCTTC	CASTPTGQSYGYTF
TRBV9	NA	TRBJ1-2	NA	TGTGCCAGCAGCGTCAACGGGGAGGACGGAGCCTATGGCTACACCTTC	CASSVNGEDGAYGYTF
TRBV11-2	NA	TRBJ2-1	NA	TGTGCCAGCAGCTTAGGGAGCCGGCTCTACAATGAGCAGTTCTTC	CASSLGSRLYNEQFF
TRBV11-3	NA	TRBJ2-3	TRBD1	TGTGCCAGCAGCTTAACGGGACAGGGGAAGATCACAGATACGCAGTATTTT	CASSLTGQGKITDTQYF
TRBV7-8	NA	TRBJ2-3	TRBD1	TGTGCCAGCAGCCGGGACAGGGGATCGGATACGCAGTATTTT	CASSRDRGSDTQYF
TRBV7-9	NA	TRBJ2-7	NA	TGTGCCAGCAGCCCCGCGGGCGGATCCTACGAGCAGTACTTC	CASSPAGGSYEQYF
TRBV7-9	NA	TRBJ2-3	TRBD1	TGTGCCAGCAGCCCAGGGACAGCAGTCAGCACAGATACGCAGTATTTT	CASSPGTAVSTDTQYF
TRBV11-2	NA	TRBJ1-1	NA	TGTGCCAGCAGCTTACGGGAGGTGGGGAACACTGAAGCTTTCTTT	CASSLREVGNTEAFF
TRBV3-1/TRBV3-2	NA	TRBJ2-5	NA	TGTGCCAGCAGCCAACAGGGGACCCAGTACTTC	CASSQQGTQYF
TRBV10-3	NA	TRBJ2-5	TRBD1	TGTGCCATCAGTGACCCCCCCCCAGGGACAGCCTTCATTCAAGAGACCCAGTACTTC	CAISDPPPGTAFIQETQYF
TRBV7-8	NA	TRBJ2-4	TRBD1	TGTGCCAGCAGCCCCAGGGACAGGGATGAAAACATTCAGTACTTC	CASSPRDRDENIQYF
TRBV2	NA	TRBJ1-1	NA	TGTGCCAGCAACCTACAGGGAGATTTAACTGAAGCTTTCTTT	CASNLQGDLTEAFF
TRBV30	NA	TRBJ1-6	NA	TGTGCTACAGGACGGTATAATTCACCCCTCCACTTT	CATGRYNSPLHF
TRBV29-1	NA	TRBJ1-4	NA	TGCAGCGTTGAAGACCTAACGGGGGGAGCCGCAACTAATGAAAAACTGTTTTTT	CSVEDLTGGAATNEKLFF
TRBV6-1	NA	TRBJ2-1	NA	TGTGCCAGCAGTGATAAGGGCAGGTTGACAGGGTTCTTC	CASSDKGRLTGFF
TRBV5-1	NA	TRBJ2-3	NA	TGCGCCAGCAGCTTGGTCGCAGATACGCAGTATTTT	CASSLVADTQYF
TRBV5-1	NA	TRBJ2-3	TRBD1	TGCGCCAGCAGCCCTCGGACAGGGGAAGATACGCAGTATTTT	CASSPRTGEDTQYF
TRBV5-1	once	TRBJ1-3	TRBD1	TGCGCCAGCAGCTTGATGGGACAGGGTGTAGGAAACACCATATATTTT	CASSLMGQGVGNTIYF
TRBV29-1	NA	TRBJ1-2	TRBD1	TGCAGCGCCGTGGACAGGGATCATGATGGCTACACCTTC	CSAVDRDHDGYTF
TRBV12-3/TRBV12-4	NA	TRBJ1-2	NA	TGTGCCAGCAGGCGGGGGACCCGTGGCTACACCTTC	CASRRGTRGYTF
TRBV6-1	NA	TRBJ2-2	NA	TGTGCCAGCAGTGAAGTGTCGGGTTACACCGGGGAGCTGTTTTTT	CASSEVSGYTGELFF
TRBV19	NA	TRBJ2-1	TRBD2	TGTGCCAGTAGTAGGGGACTAGCTTATTACAATGAGCAGTTCTTC	CASSRGLAYYNEQFF
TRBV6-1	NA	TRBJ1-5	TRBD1	TGTGCCAGCAGTGAAGCCCAGGGGGGCAATCAGCCCCAGCATTTT	CASSEAQGGNQPQHF
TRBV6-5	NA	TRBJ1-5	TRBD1	TGTGCCAGCAGGACAGGGGAAAAGAATCAGCCCCAGCATTTT	CASRTGEKNQPQHF
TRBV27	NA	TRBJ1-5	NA	TGTGCCAGCAGCCTCCAGGATAGCAATCAGCCCCAGCATTTT	CASSLQDSNQPQHF
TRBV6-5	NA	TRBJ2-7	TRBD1	TGTGCCAGCAGTATAGGACAGGGAAATCGAGAGCAGTACTTC	CASSIGQGNREQYF